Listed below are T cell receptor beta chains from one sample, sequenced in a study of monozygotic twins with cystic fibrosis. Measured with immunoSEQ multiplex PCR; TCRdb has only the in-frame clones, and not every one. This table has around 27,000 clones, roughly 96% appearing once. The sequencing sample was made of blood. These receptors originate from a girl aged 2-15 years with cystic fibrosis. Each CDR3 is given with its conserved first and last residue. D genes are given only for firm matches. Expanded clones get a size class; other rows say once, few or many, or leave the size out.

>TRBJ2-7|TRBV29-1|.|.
TGCAGCGTTGCTGGGTCCTACGAGCAGTACTTC
CSVAGSYEQYF
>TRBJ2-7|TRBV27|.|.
TGTGCCAGCAGTTCCTACGAGCAGTACTTC
CASSSYEQYF
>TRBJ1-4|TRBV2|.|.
TGTGCCAGCAGTGAAGCGCTTTGGGCCAATGAAAAACTGTTTTTT
CASSEALWANEKLFF
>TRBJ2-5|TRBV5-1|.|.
TGCGCCAGCAGCGCGACCACCTTCCAAGAGACCCAGTACTTC
CASSATTFQETQYF
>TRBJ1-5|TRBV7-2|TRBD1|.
TGTGCCAGCAGCGGAGGACAGGGGGCAGGGCAGCCCCAGCATTTT
CASSGGQGAGQPQHF
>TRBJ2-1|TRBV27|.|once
TGTGCCAGCAGTTTATACCCTGCCAGGTCCTACAATGAGCAGTTCTTC
CASSLYPARSYNEQFF
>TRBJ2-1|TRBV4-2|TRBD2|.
TGTGCCAGCAGCCCTCGACTAGCGGAACACAATGAGCAGTTCTTC
CASSPRLAEHNEQFF
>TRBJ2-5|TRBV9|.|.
TGTGCCAGCAGCGTAGCATTGCGCGGAAACCAAGAGACCCAGTACTTC
CASSVALRGNQETQYF
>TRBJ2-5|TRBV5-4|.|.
TGTGCCAGCAGCTTGATGGGGAATAGGGAGACCCAGTACTTC
CASSLMGNRETQYF
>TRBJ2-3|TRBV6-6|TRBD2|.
TGTGCCAGCAGTCCCGGGACTAACACAGATACGCAGTATTTT
CASSPGTNTDTQYF
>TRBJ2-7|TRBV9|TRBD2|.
TGTGCCAGCAGCCAGACTAGCGGGTCCTCCTACGAGCAGTACTTC
CASSQTSGSSYEQYF
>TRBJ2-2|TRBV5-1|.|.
TGCGCCAGCAGCTTGGGGGACTGGAACACCGGGGAGCTGTTTTTT
CASSLGDWNTGELFF
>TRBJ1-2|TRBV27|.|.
TGTGCCAGCAGTTCCGACAGCACAGTATATGGCTACACCTTC
CASSSDSTVYGYTF
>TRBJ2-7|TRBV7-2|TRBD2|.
TGTGCCAGCAGCTTAATCCCTGGGCTAGCGGGCATCACCCACTTC
CASSLIPGLAGITHF
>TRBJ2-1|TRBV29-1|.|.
TGCAGTGTTTGGAGCAATGAGCAGTTCTTC
CSVWSNEQFF
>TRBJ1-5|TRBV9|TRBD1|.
TGTGCCAGCAGCGTCACAGGGGATAGCAATCAGCCCCAGCATTTT
CASSVTGDSNQPQHF
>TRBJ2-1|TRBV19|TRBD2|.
TGTGCCAGTAGTATATGGACTAGCGCCCAAGAGCAGTTCTTC
CASSIWTSAQEQFF
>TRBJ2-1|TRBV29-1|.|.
TGCAGCGTTGTAGTTCTGGGTATTTACAATGAGCAGTTCTTC
CSVVVLGIYNEQFF
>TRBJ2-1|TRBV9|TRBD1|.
TGTGCCAGCAGCGGGGGACAGGGGGTCTACAATGAGCAGTTCTTC
CASSGGQGVYNEQFF
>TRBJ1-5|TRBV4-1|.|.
TGCGCCAGCAGCCGCAGCTCTAGTCAGCCCCAGCATTTT
CASSRSSSQPQHF
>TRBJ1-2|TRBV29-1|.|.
TGCAGCGTTGAAGATTTCTATGGCTACACCTTC
CSVEDFYGYTF
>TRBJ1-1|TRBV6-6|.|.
TGTGCCAGCATGGCGGGCACTGAAGCTTTCTTT
CASMAGTEAFF
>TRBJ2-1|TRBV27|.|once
TGTGCCAGCACCAGGACTGGAAACAATGAGCAGTTCTTC
CASTRTGNNEQFF
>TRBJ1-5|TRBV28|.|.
TGTGCCAGCAGTTTTTTGTTACGCGGCAATCAGCCCCAGCATTTT
CASSFLLRGNQPQHF
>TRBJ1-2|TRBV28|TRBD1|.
TGTGCCAGCAGTAAGCCCGGGACAGTCCACTACACCTTC
CASSKPGTVHYTF
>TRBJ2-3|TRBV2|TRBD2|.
TGTGCCAGCATTGCTAGCGGGAGGGATACGCAGTATTTT
CASIASGRDTQYF
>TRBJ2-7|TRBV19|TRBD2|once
TGTGCCAGTAGTATAATTTGGGGGGGGAGTTTCTACGAGCAGTACTTC
CASSIIWGGSFYEQYF
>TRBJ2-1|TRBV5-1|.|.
TGCGCCAGCAGCTTGGAGTCTCCAGCGGGTTTTTACAATGAGCAGTTCTTC
CASSLESPAGFYNEQFF
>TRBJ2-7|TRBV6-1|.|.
TGTGCCAGCAGTGAAATAGGGGGTAGCGGTGCCTACGAGCAGTACTTC
CASSEIGGSGAYEQYF
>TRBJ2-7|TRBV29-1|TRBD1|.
TGCAGCGTTGAGTCGACAGGGTACTCCTACGAGCAGTACTTC
CSVESTGYSYEQYF
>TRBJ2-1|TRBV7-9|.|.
TGTGCCAGCAGTGGTCAGGGGACACCGAGCTCCTACAATGAGCAGTTCTTC
CASSGQGTPSSYNEQFF
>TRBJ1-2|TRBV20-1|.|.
TGCAGTGCGATGCGGGATGGCTACACCTTC
CSAMRDGYTF
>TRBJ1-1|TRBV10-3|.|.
TGTGCCATCTCTGGTGCGGGCACTGAAGCTTTCTTT
CAISGAGTEAFF
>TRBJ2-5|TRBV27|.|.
TGTGCCAGCAGTTTTGCGGGGGCCCAAGAGACCCAGTACTTC
CASSFAGAQETQYF
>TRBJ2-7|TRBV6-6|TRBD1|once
TGTGCCAGCATATCCGGGACAGGGCCCTACGAGCAGTACTTC
CASISGTGPYEQYF
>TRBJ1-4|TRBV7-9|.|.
TGTGCCAGCGGCCAACTTGGAGGAGCTAATGAAAAACTGTTTTTT
CASGQLGGANEKLFF
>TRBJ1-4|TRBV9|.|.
TGTGCCAGCAGCGTAGGTCAGGAATTTGTCCTTAATGAAAAACTGTTTTTT
CASSVGQEFVLNEKLFF
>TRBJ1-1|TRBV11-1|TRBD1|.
TGTGCCAGCACCTCTTACCAGGGGGTGAACACTGAAGCTTTCTTT
CASTSYQGVNTEAFF
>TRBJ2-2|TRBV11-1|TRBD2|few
TGTGCCAGCAGCTTGGGAGGGCGTAGCGGGGAGCTGTTTTTT
CASSLGGRSGELFF
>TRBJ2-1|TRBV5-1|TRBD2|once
TGCGCCAGCAGCTACGGGACTAGCGGGCTCTCCTACAATGAGCAGTTCTTC
CASSYGTSGLSYNEQFF
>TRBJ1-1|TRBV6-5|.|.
TGTGCCAGCAGTCCTCGAGGGGGGAACACTGAAGCTTTCTTT
CASSPRGGNTEAFF
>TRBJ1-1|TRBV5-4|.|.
TGTGCCAGCAGCCCTGATTTTGGGAACACTGAAGCTTTCTTT
CASSPDFGNTEAFF
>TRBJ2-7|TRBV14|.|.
TGTGCCAGCAGCCAAGTGAGGGGGTACGAGCAGTACTTC
CASSQVRGYEQYF
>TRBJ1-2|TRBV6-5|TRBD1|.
TGTGCCAGCAGTGTGACAGGGGGCTATGGCTACACCTTC
CASSVTGGYGYTF